One sample yielded the 30 T cell receptor beta chains listed below, sequenced in a study of cytomegalovirus exposure and HLA in healthy donors. PCR employed 60 Vbeta and 13 Jbeta primers. TCRdb keeps only in-frame clones here, not all; method: immunoSEQ multiplex PCR. The table includes fewer than 130,000 clones, about four fifths detected once. Specimen: PBMCs. The receptors derive from a woman between 55 and 75 years old in good health and CMV-seropositive.

The V and J genes are TRBV19 and TRBJ2-2; D uncertain. With 2 bases removed from V and 2 bases from J, the gap between germline ends came to 21 bases. This CDR3 region has 19 residues. Germline values: CDR1 LNHDA, CDR2 SQIVND (reference sequence). CDR3 coding DNA: TGTGCCAGTAGTATACCCACCCTGTTAGGCGGCCGAAACACCGGGGAGCTGTTTTTT. Its translation is CASSIPTLLGGRNTGELFF.

V and J are TRBV7-3 and TRBJ2-1; 7 bases are a match to TRBD2. Looked up from germline, CDR1 is SGHTA and CDR2 is FQGTGA. V shed 0 bases, J shed 8 bases, and the junction held 7 bases outside the gene matches. The CDR3 extends over 15 amino acids. In DNA form, the CDR3 reads TGTGCCAGCAGCTTAACGGGCGGGAGTCTGCATGAGCAGTTCTTC. Translating gives CASSLTGGSLHEQFF. The whole variable domain, filled in from reference TRBV7-3 and TRBJ2-1, reads GAGVSQTPSNKVTEKGKYVELRCDPISGHTALYWYRQSLGQGPEFLIYFQGTGAADDSGLPNDRFFAVRPEGSVSTLKIQRTERGDSAVYLCASSLTGGSLHEQFFGPGTRLTVL.

The V call is TRBV25-1, the J call TRBJ2-1; possibly TRBD2 for D (5 bases). The germline gives CDR1 MGHDK, CDR2 SYGVNS. Trimming removed 6 bases from V and 1 base from J, with 13 bases in between. The CDR3 sequence is 15 residues long. The CDR3 region is CASRDTSFSYNEQFF. CDR3 sequence (DNA): TGTGCCAGCAGGGATACTAGTTTTTCCTACAATGAGCAGTTCTTC. The whole variable domain, remainder taken from reference TRBV25-1 and TRBJ2-1, is EADIYQTPRYLVIGTGKKITLECSQTMGHDKMYWYQQDPGMELHLIHYSYGVNSTEKGDLSSESTVSRIRTEHFPLTLESARPSHTSQYLCASRDTSFSYNEQFFGPGTRLTVL.

The gene calls are TRBV15 and TRBJ2-2, with 11 bases identical to TRBD1. Germline lookup yields CDR1 LNHNV and CDR2 YYDKDF (reference sequence). With V trimmed by 5 bases and J by 6 bases, 8 bases remained unmatched. The CDR3 is made up of 16 amino acids. This chain's CDR3 is CATSLRDRGLSGELFF. CDR3 in DNA: TGTGCCACCAGCCTCCGGGACAGGGGGTTGTCCGGGGAGCTGTTTTTT.

The V call is TRBV9, the J call TRBJ1-2; D unresolved. CDR1 is SGDLS, CDR2 YYNGEE, per germline. Trimming pared 0 bases from V and 1 base from J, leaving 7 bases between. The CDR3 runs 14 residues. CDR3 amino acids: CASSVGYFNYGYTF. In DNA form, the CDR3 reads TGTGCCAGCAGCGTAGGGTACTTTAACTATGGCTACACCTTC. Using reference TRBV9 and TRBJ1-2 for the parts outside the CDR3, the full variable domain is DSGVTQTPKHLITATGQRVTLRCSPRSGDLSVYWYQQSLDQGLQFLIQYYNGEERAKGNILERFSAQQFPDLHSELNLSSLELGDSALYFCASSVGYFNYGYTFGSGTRLTVV.

This sequence joins TRBV9 and TRBJ1-1; D might be TRBD1 (5 bases). V was cut by 4 bases and J by 7 bases, with 11 bases left in between. The CDR3 runs 12 residues. The germline gives CDR1 SGDLS, CDR2 YYNGEE. CDR3 sequence reads: CASSSDRFEAFF. CDR3 DNA sequence: TGTGCCAGCAGCAGTGACAGATTTGAAGCTTTCTTT.

The chain recombines TRBV10-1 with TRBJ2-1; TRBD2 aligns across 7 bases. The CDR3 runs 13 residues. V shed 6 bases, J shed 9 bases, and the junction held 8 bases outside the gene matches. Germline lookup yields CDR1 WNHNN and CDR2 SYGVQD (reference sequence). CDR3 sequence reads: CASSNGLVGEQFF. The DNA for the CDR3 is TGCGCCAGCAGCAACGGACTAGTAGGTGAGCAGTTCTTC.

Concerning this clone: The sample has other DNA sequences that encode this CDR3 too. The J gene is TRBJ1-1, the V gene TRBV6-6; 8 positions agree with TRBD1. Trimming removed 6 bases from V and 1 base from J; junction bases left unmatched: 7. Per the germline V gene, CDR1 is MNHNY and CDR2 is SVGAGI (reference sequence). The CDR3 covers 15 residues. The CDR3 sequence: CASRRTGPGNTEAFF. The CDR3 DNA reads TGTGCCAGCAGACGGACAGGGCCCGGGAACACTGAAGCTTTCTTT.

Turning to this clone: The germline gene is not matched at one end of the junction; a read error may be the cause. The chain couples TRBV5-6 to TRBJ2-4; 12 nucleotides align to TRBD1. This CDR3 region has 12 residues. The germline gives CDR1 SGHDT, CDR2 YYEEEE. The CDR3 region is CASSQGQGAEDF. The CDR3 coding sequence is TGTGCCAGCAGCCAGGGACAGGGGGCTGAGGACTTC.

The chain links TRBV6-1 to TRBJ2-7, with 8 bases identical to TRBD2. With V trimmed by 8 bases and J by 3 bases, 12 bases remained unmatched. Germline lookup yields CDR1 MNHNS and CDR2 SASEGT. The CDR3 is made up of 15 amino acids. For the CDR3, the DNA is TGTGCCAGCGCGATCTTAGCGGGACCAGGCTACGAGCAGTACTTC. Translation: CASAILAGPGYEQYF.

This clone was seen just once. This chain joins TRBV7-3 and TRBJ1-2, with a possible D match to TRBD1 (5 bases). V lost 6 bases to trimming and J lost 7 bases, with 15 bases between them. This CDR3 spans 13 amino acids. The germline gives CDR1 SGHTA, CDR2 FQGTGA. The DNA of the CDR3 is TGTGCCAGCAGAGCGGGGGGATTGGGTGGCTACACCTTC. Its protein is CASRAGGLGGYTF.

The V gene is TRBV6-6, the J gene TRBJ2-7; 8 positions agree with TRBD1. CDR3 length equals 14 residues. Germline V gene sequence: CDR1 MNHNY, CDR2 SVGAGI (reference sequence). V lost 7 bases, J lost 4 bases, and 9 bases stayed unmatched. CDR3 in amino acids: CASTVGTGRYEQYF. The CDR3, as DNA: TGTGCCAGCACTGTCGGGACAGGACGTTACGAGCAGTACTTC.

This sequence joins TRBV7-9 and TRBJ2-5, with 7 positions matching TRBD2. This CDR3 is built from 15 residues. CDR1 SEHNR and CDR2 FQNEAQ come from the germline V gene (reference sequence). Trimming at V came to 8 bases and at J to 0 bases, leaving 9 bases not matched to a gene. The CDR3 region has the DNA TGTGCCAGCCGCGCCGGGAGGACCTACCAAGAGACCCAGTACTTC. This codes for CASRAGRTYQETQYF.

V gene TRBV4-1 combines with J gene TRBJ2-7, with D maybe TRBD2 (5 bases). Germline assignment: CDR1 MGHRA and CDR2 YSYEKL. The V end was cut by 0 bases, the J end by 0 bases, with 9 bases between. The CDR3 contains 15 residues. This CDR3 is CASSQEASPSYEQYF. CDR3 in DNA: TGCGCCAGCAGCCAAGAGGCTAGCCCCTCCTACGAGCAGTACTTC.

A few counts support this clone. The chain recombines TRBV18 with TRBJ1-1; D is unclear. This CDR3 contains 15 residues. V shed 2 bases and J shed 1 base, with 11 bases lying between them. Germline CDR1 KGHSH, CDR2 LQKENI. In DNA, the CDR3 is TGTGCCAGCTCACCATCTGAGTACCGGAACACTGAAGCTTTCTTT. Its translation is CASSPSEYRNTEAFF.

The rearrangement links TRBV7-9 to TRBJ2-3, with 11 bases lining up with TRBD2. J gave up 4 bases and V 5 bases, and 11 bases lay outside the gene matches. The CDR3 contains 17 residues. CDR1 and CDR2 (germline): SEHNR, FQNEAQ (reference sequence). The CDR3, as DNA: TGTGCCAGCAGCATCCCCTCACTAGCGGGAGTTGCAGATACGCAGTATTTT. Amino acids: CASSIPSLAGVADTQYF.

The chain couples TRBV11-2 to TRBJ1-4, with 7 nucleotides matching TRBD1. CDR1 is SGHAT, CDR2 FQNNGV, per germline. The CDR3 has 14 residues. The V segment lost 1 base and the J segment 6 bases; nucleotides outside the gene matches: 2. The CDR3 DNA follows: TGTGCCAGCAGCTTAGGGCAGGGGGATGAAAAACTGTTTTTT. Protein sequence: CASSLGQGDEKLFF.

The CDR3 is CACAIAGGYGYTF. In DNA, the CDR3 is TGTGCCTGCGCTATAGCCGGGGGCTATGGCTACACCTTC. The chain employs TRBV30 and TRBJ1-2, with D perhaps TRBD1 (5 bases). Germline V gives CDR1 GTSNPN, CDR2 SVGIG (reference sequence). V was clipped by 6 bases and J by 4 bases, with 15 bases between them. The CDR3 consists of 13 residues.

The gene calls are TRBV5-1 and TRBJ1-2; D is unclear. Germline V gene lookup returns CDR1 SGHRS and CDR2 YFSETQ. Trimming stripped 0 bases from V and 4 bases from J, with 13 bases between. There are 15 residues in the CDR3. The CDR3 loop is CASSLEEGWAYGYTF. CDR3 DNA: TGCGCCAGCAGCTTGGAAGAGGGCTGGGCCTATGGCTACACCTTC. The full variable domain, rest sourced from reference TRBV5-1 and TRBJ1-2, is KAGVTQTPRYLIKTRGQQVTLSCSPISGHRSVSWYQQTPGQGLQFLFEYFSETQRNKGNFPGRFSGRQFSNSRSEMNVSTLELGDSALYLCASSLEEGWAYGYTFGSGTRLTVV.

This clone was seen a few times. J is TRBJ2-7 and V is TRBV19; possibly TRBD1 for D (9 bases). Trimming pared 5 bases from V and 4 bases from J, leaving 18 bases between. CDR1 and CDR2 (germline): LNHDA, SQIVND (reference sequence). The CDR3 is made up of 15 amino acids. This chain's CDR3 is CASSLAGQGIYEQYF. CDR3 nucleotide sequence: TGTGCCAGTAGTTTAGCGGGACAGGGCATATACGAGCAGTACTTC.

The rearrangement joins TRBV2 to TRBJ1-5; D is perhaps TRBD1 (5 bases). Germline V CDR1 and CDR2: SNHLY, FYNNEI. V lost 1 base and J lost 9, with 19 bases in between. This CDR3 is 16 amino acids long. The CDR3 coding sequence is TGTGCCAGCAGTGAAGAACCGGGGGGAGGGGTCGGGCCCCAGCATTTT. Translation gives CASSEEPGGGVGPQHF. Combining the CDR3 with reference TRBV2 and TRBJ1-5 gives the whole variable domain EPEVTQTPSHQVTQMGQEVILRCVPISNHLYFYWYRQILGQKVEFLVSFYNNEISEKSEIFDDQFSVERPDGSNFTLKIRSTKLEDSAMYFCASSEEPGGGVGPQHFGDGTRLSIL.

The chain has TRBV27 and TRBJ1-3, with 7 bases matching TRBD1. With V trimmed by 5 bases and J by 0 bases, 4 bases remained unmatched. CDR1 and CDR2 from the germline V gene are MNHEY and SMNVEV (reference sequence). The CDR3 is made up of 15 amino acids. As DNA, the CDR3 is TGTGCCAGCAGTCGACAGGGTATCTCTGGAAACACCATATATTTT. It is translated as CASSRQGISGNTIYF.

The rearrangement uses TRBV27 and TRBJ2-5; TRBD2 matches 8 bases. The better agreement between TRBJ2-7 and the DNA end casts doubt on the J call. The CDR3 is made up of 15 amino acids. CDR1 and CDR2 from the germline V gene are MNHEY and SMNVEV (reference sequence). The CDR3 sequence: CASRTKRERRYEQYF. DNA of the CDR3: TGTGCCAGCAGAACAAAGCGGGAGAGGCGCTACGAGCAGTACTTC.

The chain combines TRBV5-1 with TRBJ1-6; D possibly corresponds to TRBD1 (6 bases). V was trimmed by 2 bases and J by 7 bases, leaving 10 bases between them. This CDR3 has 14 residues. Germline assignment: CDR1 SGHRS and CDR2 YFSETQ. The chain's CDR3 is CASSFEGGNSPLHF. DNA for the CDR3: TGCGCCAGCAGCTTCGAGGGGGGGAATTCACCCCTCCACTTT.

The V call is TRBV19, the J call TRBJ2-3; the match to TRBD2 covers 8 bases. Germline lookup yields CDR1 LNHDA and CDR2 SQIVND (reference sequence). The CDR3 consists of 17 residues. V lost 2 bases, J lost 4 bases, and 11 bases stayed unmatched. The CDR3 DNA follows: TGTGCCAGTAGTATAAGAGGAGGAGCGGGAGTACCAGATACGCAGTATTTT. Amino acid sequence: CASSIRGGAGVPDTQYF.

The chain joins TRBV5-1 to TRBJ2-7; 10 bases fit TRBD2. V lost 3 bases and J lost 2; bases outside the gene matches: 5. The CDR3 loop spans 15 amino acids. CDR1 and CDR2 (germline): SGHRS, YFSETQ. CDR3 amino acids: CASSSGTSEAYEQYF. Written as DNA, the CDR3 is TGCGCCAGCAGCTCCGGGACTAGCGAAGCCTACGAGCAGTACTTC.

The chain links TRBV19 to TRBJ2-1; 8 nucleotides agree with TRBD2. The CDR3 has 16 residues. Germline V gene lookup returns CDR1 LNHDA and CDR2 SQIVND (reference sequence). The V gene end was trimmed by 2 bases and the J gene end by 4 bases; junction bases not matched to a gene: 7. The CDR3 sequence: CASSISTSASYNEQFF. CDR3 coding DNA: TGTGCCAGTAGTATATCGACTAGCGCGAGTTACAATGAGCAGTTCTTC. The whole variable domain, remainder taken from reference TRBV19 and TRBJ2-1, is DGGITQSPKYLFRKEGQNVTLSCEQNLNHDAMYWYRQDPGQGLRLIYYSQIVNDFQKGDIAEGYSVSREKKESFPLTVTSAQKNPTAFYLCASSISTSASYNEQFFGPGTRLTVL.

This clone was found a few times. The chain employs TRBV10-3 and TRBJ2-7; possibly TRBD1 for D (5 bases). CDR3 length: 15 residues. V lost 3 bases, J lost 0 bases, and 12 bases lay in between. Germline values: CDR1 ENHRY, CDR2 SYGVKD. The CDR3 protein is CAISEQDRSSYEQYF. CDR3 nucleotide sequence: TGTGCCATCAGTGAACAGGACCGGAGCTCCTACGAGCAGTACTTC.

The chain joins TRBV11-2 to TRBJ1-1, with 9 bases lining up with TRBD1. The germline V gene has CDR1 SGHAT and CDR2 FQNNGV. V was pared by 0 bases and J by 2 bases, with 4 bases of the junction left unmatched. The CDR3 extends over 16 amino acids. The CDR3 here is CASSLDRDRANTEAFF. For the CDR3, the DNA is TGTGCCAGCAGCTTAGACCGGGACAGGGCTAACACTGAAGCTTTCTTT.

The chain carries TRBV7-2 and TRBJ2-3, with 10 bases that match TRBD2. The CDR3 extends over 14 amino acids. V lost 5 bases, J lost 5 bases, and 4 bases stayed unmatched. The germline gives CDR1 SGHTA, CDR2 FQGNSA. CDR3 in amino acids: CASSPPSGRDTQYF. Written as DNA, the CDR3 is TGTGCCAGCAGCCCTCCTAGCGGGAGAGATACGCAGTATTTT.